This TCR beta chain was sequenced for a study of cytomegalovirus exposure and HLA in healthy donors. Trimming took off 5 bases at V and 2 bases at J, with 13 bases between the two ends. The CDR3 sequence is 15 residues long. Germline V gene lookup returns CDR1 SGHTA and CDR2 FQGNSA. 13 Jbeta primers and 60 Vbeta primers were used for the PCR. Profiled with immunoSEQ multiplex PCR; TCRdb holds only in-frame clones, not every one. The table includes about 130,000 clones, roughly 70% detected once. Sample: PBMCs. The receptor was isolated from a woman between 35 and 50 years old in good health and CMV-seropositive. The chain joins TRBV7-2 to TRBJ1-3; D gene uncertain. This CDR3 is CASSIGPAAGNTIYF. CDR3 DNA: TGTGCCAGCAGCATTGGACCAGCGGCTGGAAACACCATATATTTT.